The clone carrying this T cell receptor (beta chain) occurred many times. Its antigen remains unknown. The record originates from a study of T cells in Graves' hyperthyroidism and ophthalmopathy. Study-wide results and caveats: Most thyroid clonotypes expanded above 0.001 were also detected in blood.

Trimming removed 4 bases from V and 8 bases from J, with 11 bases in between. This CDR3 has 12 amino acids. Amplification of TCR beta CDR3 regions was performed using RNA transcripts as template. A set of HTBI primers served as the primers for a first-round RT-PCR of the TCR CDR3. From the multiplex PCR reads, TCRdb called clonotypes with MiXCR, one entry per CDR3 protein. Of a few hundred thousand distinct CDR3 sequences listed, approximately 15% are singletons. Uncontrolled infection, other autoimmune disease, pregnancy or lactation barred patients from enrollment. Fresh peripheral blood, less than 11 ml of it, supplied the PBMCs.

The chain links TRBV12-3 or TRBV12-4 to TRBJ1-2, with D hard to call. The clonotype was recovered from a woman between 18 and 30 years old with Graves' hyperthyroidism. The sequencing input was blood. CDR3 sequence reads: CASSSPILGYTF. The CDR3 coding sequence is TGTGCCAGCAGTTCCCCCATCCTGGGCTACACCTTC.